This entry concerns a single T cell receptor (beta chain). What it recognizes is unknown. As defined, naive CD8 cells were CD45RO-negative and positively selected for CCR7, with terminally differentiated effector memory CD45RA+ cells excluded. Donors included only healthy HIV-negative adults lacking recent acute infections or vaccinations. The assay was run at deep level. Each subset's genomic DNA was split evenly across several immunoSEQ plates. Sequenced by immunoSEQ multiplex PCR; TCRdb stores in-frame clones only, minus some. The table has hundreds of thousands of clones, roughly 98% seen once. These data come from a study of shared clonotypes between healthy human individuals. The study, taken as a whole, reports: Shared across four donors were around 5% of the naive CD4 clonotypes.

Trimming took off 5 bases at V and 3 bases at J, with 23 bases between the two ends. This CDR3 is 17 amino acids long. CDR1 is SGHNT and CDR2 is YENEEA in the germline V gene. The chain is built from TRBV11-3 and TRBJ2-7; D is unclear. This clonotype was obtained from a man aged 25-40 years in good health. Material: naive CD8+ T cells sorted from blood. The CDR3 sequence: CASSVGFRHPFRYEQYF. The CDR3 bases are TGTGCCAGCAGCGTGGGGTTCCGACACCCTTTTCGCTACGAGCAGTACTTC.